This T cell receptor beta chain originates from a study of shared clonotypes between healthy human individuals. Study overall: Used for every donor were three CD4 naive, three CD4 memory, two CD8 naive and one CD8 memory plate. Study observations and caveats: Generation probabilities were higher for clonotypes shared across all four sorted-subset donors than for unshared ones.

Execution of the assay was at deep level. Original methodology: Quality scores were absent from the junction-only immunoSEQ sequences, so filtering differed. This table comes from immunoSEQ multiplex PCR, and its TCRdb copy is limited to in-frame clones, with some not included. The DNA gave D and trimming, while V, J and clone size come from that table. The sample carries roughly 1,600,000 clones, roughly 98.5% recorded once. Concerning this clone itself: Its antigen is currently unknown.

With V trimmed by 2 bases and J by 3 bases, 7 bases remained unmatched. The CDR3 spans 17 residues. Germline CDR1 SGHRS, CDR2 YFSETQ. The origin of this receptor is a man aged 25-45 years in good health. The genes are TRBV5-1 and TRBJ2-6; 8 nucleotides line up with TRBD1. The sequenced sample consisted of naive CD4+ T cells sorted from blood. Subset specified: CD45RA+ positively selected. CDR3 protein: CASSFNRGLGGANVLTF. DNA for the CDR3: TGCGCCAGCAGCTTTAACAGGGGGTTAGGTGGGGCCAACGTCCTGACTTTC.